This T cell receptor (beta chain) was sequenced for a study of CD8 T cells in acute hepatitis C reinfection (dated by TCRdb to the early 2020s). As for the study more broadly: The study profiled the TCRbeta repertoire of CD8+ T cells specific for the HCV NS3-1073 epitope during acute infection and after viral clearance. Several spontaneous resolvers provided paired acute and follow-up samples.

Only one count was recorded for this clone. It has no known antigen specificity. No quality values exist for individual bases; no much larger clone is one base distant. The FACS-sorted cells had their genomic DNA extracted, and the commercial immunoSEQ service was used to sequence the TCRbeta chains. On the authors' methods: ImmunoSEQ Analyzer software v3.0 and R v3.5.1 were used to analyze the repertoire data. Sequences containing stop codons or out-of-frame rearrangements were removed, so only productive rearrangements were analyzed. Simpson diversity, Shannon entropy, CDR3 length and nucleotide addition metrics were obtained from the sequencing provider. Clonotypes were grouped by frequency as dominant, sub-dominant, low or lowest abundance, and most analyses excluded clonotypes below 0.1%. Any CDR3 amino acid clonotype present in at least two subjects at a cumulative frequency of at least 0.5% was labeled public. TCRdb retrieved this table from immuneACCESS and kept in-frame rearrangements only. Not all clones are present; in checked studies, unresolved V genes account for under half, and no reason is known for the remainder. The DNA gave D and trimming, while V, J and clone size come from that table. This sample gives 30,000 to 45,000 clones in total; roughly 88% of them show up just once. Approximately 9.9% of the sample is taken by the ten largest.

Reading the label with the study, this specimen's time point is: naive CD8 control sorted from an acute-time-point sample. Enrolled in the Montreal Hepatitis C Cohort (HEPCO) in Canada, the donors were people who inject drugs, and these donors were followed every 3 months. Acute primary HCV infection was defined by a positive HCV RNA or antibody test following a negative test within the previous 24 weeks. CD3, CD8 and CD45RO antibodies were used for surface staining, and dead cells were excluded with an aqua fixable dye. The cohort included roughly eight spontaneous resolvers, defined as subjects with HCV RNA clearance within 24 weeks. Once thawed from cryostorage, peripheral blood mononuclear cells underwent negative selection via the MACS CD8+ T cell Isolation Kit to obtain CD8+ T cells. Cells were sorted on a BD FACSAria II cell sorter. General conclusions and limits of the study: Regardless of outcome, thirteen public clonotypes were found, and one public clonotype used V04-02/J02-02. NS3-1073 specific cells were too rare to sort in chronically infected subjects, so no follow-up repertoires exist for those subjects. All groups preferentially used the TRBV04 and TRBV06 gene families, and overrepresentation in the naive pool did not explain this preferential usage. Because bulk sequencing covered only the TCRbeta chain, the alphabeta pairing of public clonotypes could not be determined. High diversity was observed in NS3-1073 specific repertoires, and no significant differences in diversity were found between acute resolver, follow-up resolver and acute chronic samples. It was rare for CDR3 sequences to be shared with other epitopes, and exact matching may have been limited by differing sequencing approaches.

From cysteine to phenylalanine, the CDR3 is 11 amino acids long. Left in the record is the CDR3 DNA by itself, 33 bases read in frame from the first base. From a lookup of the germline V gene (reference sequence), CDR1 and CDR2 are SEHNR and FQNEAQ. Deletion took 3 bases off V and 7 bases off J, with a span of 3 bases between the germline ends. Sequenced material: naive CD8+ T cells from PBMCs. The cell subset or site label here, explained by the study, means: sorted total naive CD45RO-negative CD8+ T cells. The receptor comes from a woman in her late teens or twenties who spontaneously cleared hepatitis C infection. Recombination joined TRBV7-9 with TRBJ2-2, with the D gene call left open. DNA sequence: TGTGCCAGCAGCTTTGACGGGGAGCTGTTTTTT. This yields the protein CASSFDGELFF. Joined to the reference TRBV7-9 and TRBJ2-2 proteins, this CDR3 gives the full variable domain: DTGVSQNPRHKITKRGQNVTFRCDPISEHNRLYWYRQTLGQGPEFLTYFQNEAQLEKSRLLSDRFSAERPKGSFSTLEIQRTEQGDSAMYLCASSFDGELFFGEGSRLTVL.